The sequence of this T cell receptor (beta chain) was determined in a study of long-term antiretroviral therapy in people with HIV (dated by TCRdb to between 2022 and 2023). About the full investigation: The earliest samples were collected approximately a decade before the 2015 WHO recommendation for immediate ART, a period when ART was typically delayed until CD4 counts fell. No cross-contamination during QIAcube processing was seen in test extractions of a monoclonal T-cell line run alongside roughly 30 polyclonal samples. Of the roughly 31 participants with HIV, some 12 were female. From fewer than 35 adults with confirmed HIV infection, the cohort provided 192 cryopreserved PBMC samples, gathered serially across a mean of approximately six years (range 1-12). This retrospective serial study examined whether starting ART and sustained HIV suppression were associated with changes in the composition and diversity of the TRB repertoire in peripheral blood.

Participants were included only if at least one PBMC sample before ART initiation and at least two post-ART samples were available. Every participant with HIV received treatment in the United States of America. Before DNA extraction, cryopreserved samples of about 0.9-11 million PBMC were thawed and washed. At the time of the earliest PBMC sample, participants with HIV were aged between roughly 20 and 54 years. Each participant contributed PBMC samples from 1-4 timepoints before ART initiation and 2-8 timepoints after ART initiation, with a median of 7 samples. Serial HIV viral load, CD4+ T-cell count, ART history and demographic data were obtained for every participant. A Qiagen kit on a QIAcube was used to extract genomic DNA from unsorted PBMC, with samples processed in batches of 12. Overall study results and their limits: Because pre-ART samples had limited cell numbers, unsorted PBMC were profiled rather than sorted CD4+ and CD8+ T cells. Inferences about post-ART repertoire changes were limited because no data were available on ART adherence, viral resistance or therapy changes. Limited PBMC availability meant only the TCR beta chain was sequenced, without alpha chain pairing. At every time point, the repertoire was dominated by expanded TRB clones first identified before ART initiation, although this dominance fluctuated and, in many PLHIV, declined after ART. Samples dated from about 2004 to 2017, and the ART regimens used may be less effective than current ones. Compared with controls, HIV repertoires had narrower CDR3 length ranges, and the network structure pointed to an antigen-experienced repertoire that shifted only slightly toward naive after ART. A significant increase in TRB diversity was found to be associated with ART initiation, although TRB diversity was observed to remain significantly below that of transplant donor controls even after long-term ART.

The immunoSEQ hsTCRB v3.0 assay was used at survey level resolution for TRB variable region sequencing. TRB sequencing targeted a depth of about 40,000-50,000 T-cell genomes per sample. Pooled TRB libraries were sequenced on an Illumina MiSeq with a v3 150-cycle kit. Per the source publication's procedure: Repertoire analysis ran in R within a reproducible Nextflow workflow covering QC, data transformation and analysis. LymphoSeq2, an R package for exploring AIRR-Seq data, was used to implement the custom analyses. Several samples yielding fewer than 5000 total TRB sequences were excluded, leaving around 200 analyzed HIV repertoires. Among the approximately 200 retained HIV repertoires, approximately 57 were collected before ART initiation and about 130 were collected after ART initiation. Repertoires were downsampled to 5000 TRB nucleotide sequences, and summary statistics were averaged over 100 downsampling iterations. Only TRB sequences with CDR3 regions of at least seven amino acids were retained for analysis. Diversity was measured with a Shannon entropy-derived clonality score and the Gini coefficient. Repertoire networks linked the top 5000 CDR3 amino acid sequences whenever two sequences differed by an edit distance of one. For TRB CDR3 amino acid sequences, GLIPH2 was used to predict antigen specificity groups and MHC restriction. To flag known CMV, EBV, HIV or tissue antigen associations, CDR3 amino acid sequences were matched against VDJdb and McPAS-TCR. Pre-ART, post-ART and control groups were compared with Wilcoxon signed-rank tests and Holm-Bonferroni correction. In TCRdb, the immuneACCESS table is reduced to in-frame sequences with V and J assigned. These tables do not hold every clone; where another copy was compared, an unresolved V gene accounts for under half, and the others remain unexplained. V and J calls and clone size come straight from that table; D and trimming were deduced from the DNA. In this sample the table shows about 43,000 clones, 86% of which occur a single time. The ten largest clones capture roughly 5% of the sample.

CDR1 and CDR2 are read off the germline V gene (reference sequence) as SGHAT and FQDESV. The V end loses 5 bases and the J end loses 13 bases, and a stretch of 18 bases separates them. From cysteine to phenylalanine, the CDR3 is 12 amino acids long. Only the CDR3 region is kept as DNA, spanning 36 bases read in frame from base 1. This clone was counted only a few times. Its antigen remains undetermined. Qualities for individual bases were not recorded, and no much larger clone is one base off. Sequences were derived from unsorted PBMCs, sampled 0.1 years before starting antiretroviral therapy. This clonotype was sampled from a woman in her 50s with HIV. The V and J segments used are TRBV11-1 and TRBJ2-7; the D gene is unclear. The CDR3 region reads CASSLDTLHPYF. In nucleotides, the sequence is TGTGCCAGCAGCCTAGACACACTCCACCCCTACTTC.